This entry concerns a single T cell receptor beta chain. Germline CDR1 is MGHRA and CDR2 is YSYEKL. V was pared by 0 bases and J by 3 bases, with 4 bases of the junction left unmatched. The CDR3 runs 15 residues. Constant-region reverse primers amplified full-length variable regions, followed by semi-nested Nested Universal Primer A PCR. TCRdb reprocessed the 5' RACE reads via MiXCR and lists one record per CDR3 protein. The table lists about 32,000 distinct CDR3 sequences, 24% of them singletons. The chain has TRBV4-1 and TRBJ1-2, with 7 nucleotides matching TRBD1. The sample was memory CD4+ T cells sorted from blood. The subset: memory CD4+ T cells, CD4+CD45RO+CD25-. This TCR was sampled from a female donor with breast cancer. The CDR3 DNA reads as TGCGCCAGCAGCCAAGATAGGGGACAGTACTATGGCTACACCTTC. Translated: CASSQDRGQYYGYTF.